Detailed here is one T cell receptor beta chain. Antigen unknown. The data were obtained in a study of beta chain features in type 1 diabetes. Expressed TCRB transcripts were sequenced because the entire RNA isolate underwent reverse transcription. Libraries were prepared by immunoSEQ multiplex PCR; TCRdb keeps only in-frame clonotypes and omits some of them. Of under 850,000 clones in the sample, about an eighth are singletons; the top ten hold 0.02% to 0.025%. Sorting of CD4+ naive, central memory, regulatory and stem cell-like memory cells was performed via CD45RO/CCR7/CD25/CD127/CD95/CD27. CDR3 length: 15 residues. The V gene lost 5 bases and the J gene lost 7 bases, with 20 bases spanning the gap. Germline CDR1 is SGHAT and CDR2 is FQNNGV. Findings of the study overall: Patients' naive, central memory and Treg TCRB repertoires seemed closer to one another than those of healthy donors. Type 1 diabetes patients had moderately but significantly shorter TCRB CDR3s in all four CD4+ subsets.

Material for sequencing was naive CD4+ T cells from blood. The clonotype originates from a young man with type 1 diabetes. The rearrangement uses TRBV11-2 and TRBJ1-1, with D possibly being TRBD1 (6 bases). In DNA form, the CDR3 reads TGTGCCAGCAGCGATCGGGACAACCTGGCCATTGAAGCTTTCTTT. This codes for CASSDRDNLAIEAFF.